This entry concerns a single TCR beta chain. Its matching antigen is unknown. CD45RO-negative, CCR7-selected cells formed the naive CD8 fraction, which excluded terminally differentiated effector memory CD45RA+ cells. Germline assignment: CDR1 SGHVS and CDR2 FNYEAQ. V shed 7 bases and J shed 2 bases, with 6 bases lying between them. CDR3 length equals 13 residues. TCRdb's copy holds only in-frame clones and misses some; the assay was immunoSEQ multiplex PCR. This sample carries about 580,000 clones, more than 95% of them seen once, and the ten largest clones take 0.3%. This entry is derived from a study of shared clonotypes between healthy human individuals. General study findings and limits: Clonotypes shared by all four sorted-subset donors had higher generation probabilities than non-shared clonotypes.

This chain links TRBV7-6 with TRBJ2-6; D remains ambiguous. The clonotype originates from a man aged 30-40 years in good health. Sequenced sample: naive CD8+ T cells sorted from blood. The CDR3: CASNPPGANVLTF. The DNA of the CDR3 is TGTGCCAGCAACCCCCCTGGGGCCAACGTCCTGACTTTC.